This TCR beta chain was documented in a study of blood T cell repertoires in COVID-19. As for the study in general: Acute and convalescent COVID-19 samples came from the United States, Italy and Spain. The analysed material was cDNA or gDNA that came from T cells, B-cell-depleted T cells, or PBMCs.

V gave up 8 bases and J gave up 2 bases, with 16 bases separating them. In germline, CDR1 is MDHEN, CDR2 SYDVKM. The CDR3 is 15 amino acids. Per the authors' pipeline: Nucleated cell counts were estimated from reference gene primer amplification. Sequenced by immunoSEQ multiplex PCR; TCRdb stores in-frame clones only, minus some. D and trimming come from the DNA, and the V and J calls and clone size come from that table. The sample contains approximately 110,000 clones, under 90% of which appear only once. Specimen: peripheral blood. The receptor was derived from a man at least 80 years old with acute or convalescent COVID-19. The rearrangement joins TRBV28 to TRBJ1-5; D is unresolved. CDR3 DNA sequence: TGTGCCAGCGGGCAACCAAGGAGGGGCAATCAGCCCCAGCATTTT. Encoded protein: CASGQPRRGNQPQHF.